This is a list of T cell receptor beta chains from one sample in a study of cytomegalovirus exposure and HLA in healthy donors. Clones were sequenced by immunoSEQ multiplex PCR, and TCRdb holds only the in-frame ones, with some missing. The sample contains around 140,000 clones, 60% to 80% of which appear only once. Sequenced sample: PBMCs. The receptor set was obtained from a man between 40 and 49 years old in good health and CMV-seronegative. The conserved cysteine and the conserved F or W are not part of the CDR3 here.

>TRBJ2-7|TRBV20-1
SGTGDEQY
>TRBJ2-7|TRBV7-3
ASSFDRAGKQY
>TRBJ1-5|TRBV6-1
ASTELGPYQPQH
>TRBJ2-4|TRBV5-6
ASSLSGGQKNIQY
>TRBJ2-2|TRBV11-2
ASSSGISNTGELF
>TRBJ1-6|TRBV7-9
ASSLVLSAGTYNSPLH
>TRBJ2-5|TRBV5-1
ASSAGQGNTQY
>TRBJ1-1|TRBV30
AWREGTGYTEAF
>TRBJ2-1|TRBV11-3
ASSPNKQRGGINEQF
>TRBJ1-6|TRBV13
ASSWGGADSPLH
>TRBJ2-7|TRBV2
ASSESGGGDEQY
>TRBJ2-7|TRBV9
ASSPRVGLAGGEQY
>TRBJ1-2|TRBV25-1
ASSELGVGTGEYYGYT
>TRBJ2-7|TRBV29-1
SVEEVRTSGFYEQY
>TRBJ1-1|TRBV2
ASPGVGNTEAF
>TRBJ1-2|TRBV6-5
ASSTGQAPSGGYT
>TRBJ1-5|TRBV27
ASSFRQGLNQPQH
>TRBJ2-3|TRBV28
ASVTSGQLFTGSDTQY
>TRBJ2-1|TRBV7-9
ASSKDWRGHNEQF
>TRBJ2-1|TRBV7-6
ASSLERGYNEQF
>TRBJ2-7|TRBV7-2
ASRIAGGGWTGYEQY
>TRBJ1-4|TRBV19
ASSVDGTGHEKLF
>TRBJ1-2|TRBV4-1
ASSLRQGAVDYGYT
>TRBJ2-5|TRBV7-9
ASSYPTSGGPRETQY
>TRBJ1-1|TRBV12-5
ASGWLAGDRGPTEAF
>TRBJ1-1|TRBV15
ATSRDGRTGTEAF
>TRBJ2-3|TRBV6-1
ASSEFASGDTDTQY
>TRBJ2-7|TRBV4-1
ASSLRGQSSYEQY
>TRBJ2-5|TRBV6-6
ASSYSTSGQETQY
>TRBJ1-2|TRBV21-1
ASSDGGWTGGLYGYT
>TRBJ2-5|TRBV6-1
ASHIDGGRETQY
>TRBJ1-5|TRBV5-1
ASSLDGRINQPQH
>TRBJ1-3|TRBV7-2
ASSLVGGDTIY
>TRBJ1-6|TRBV19
ADTNRSSYNSPLH
>NA|TRBV5-1
ASSLEGGSYEQY
>TRBJ1-2|TRBV28
ASNSEDRDTRGYT
>TRBJ2-7|TRBV11-3
ASSLGETEQY
>TRBJ2-7|TRBV5-1
ASSTWTGGYEQY
>TRBJ1-2|TRBV10-3
AIASGTNLNYGYT
>TRBJ1-2|TRBV19
ASRQGSTGYT
>TRBJ2-7|TRBV19
ASRIAGEKQY
>TRBJ2-5|TRBV28
ASSLGDRGSVETQY
>TRBJ2-7|TRBV9
ASRDDRPSQGRQY
>TRBJ2-7|TRBV5-4
ASSRMGQGASEQY
>TRBJ2-4|TRBV9
ASSNRGSAKNIQY
>TRBJ2-3|TRBV7-2
ASSFETSADTQY
>TRBJ2-2|TRBV5-1
ASSLNSQGTTGELF
>TRBJ2-1|TRBV4-1
ASSQGGLQGIQGYNEQF
>TRBJ1-1|TRBV28
ASSPTTLGQREAF
>TRBJ2-5|TRBV7-2
ASSLALAGGVETQY
>TRBJ1-2|TRBV9
ASSGQKIRRGYT
>TRBJ1-1|TRBV2
ASSVSRGAF
>TRBJ2-7|TRBV11-2
ASSQRDRGFSYEQY
>TRBJ2-3|TRBV9
ASSVKDGADTQY
>TRBJ2-3|TRBV29-1
SVVPPQDTQY
>TRBJ2-1|TRBV4-3
ASSPELYNEQF
>TRBJ2-6|TRBV5-1
ASSLAGTGANVLT